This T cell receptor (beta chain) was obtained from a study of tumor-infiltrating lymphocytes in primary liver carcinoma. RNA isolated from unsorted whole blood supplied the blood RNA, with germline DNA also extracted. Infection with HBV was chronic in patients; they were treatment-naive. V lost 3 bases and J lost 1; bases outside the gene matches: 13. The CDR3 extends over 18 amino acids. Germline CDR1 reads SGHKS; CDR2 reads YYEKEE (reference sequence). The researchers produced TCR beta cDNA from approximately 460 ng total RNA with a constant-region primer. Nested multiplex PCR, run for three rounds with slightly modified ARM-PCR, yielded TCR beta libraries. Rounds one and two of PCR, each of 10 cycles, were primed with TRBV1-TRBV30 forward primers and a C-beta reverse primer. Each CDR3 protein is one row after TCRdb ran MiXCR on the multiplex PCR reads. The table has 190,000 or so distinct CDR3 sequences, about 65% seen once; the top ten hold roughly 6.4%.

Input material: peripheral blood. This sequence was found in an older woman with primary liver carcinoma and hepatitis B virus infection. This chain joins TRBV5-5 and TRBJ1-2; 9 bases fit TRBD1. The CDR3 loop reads CASSSRGGQGVCNYGYTF. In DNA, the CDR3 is TGTGCCAGCAGCTCACGGGGGGGACAGGGAGTTTGTAACTATGGCTACACCTTC.